This TCR beta chain was obtained from a study of OX40 agonist ivuxolimab in advanced cancers. Study at large: An agonistic human IgG2 monoclonal antibody against OX40 (CD134) was given.

Clones were read by immunoSEQ multiplex PCR, and TCRdb kept only the in-frame ones, dropping some. The sample carries roughly 100,000 clones, 85% to 90% recorded once. This clone was counted only a few times. V lost 0 bases to trimming and J lost 0 bases, with 6 bases between them. CDR1 and CDR2 (germline): SGHAT, FQNNGV. The CDR3 has 16 amino acids. This material consisted of CD4+ or CD8+ T cells sorted from blood, taken in a trial of the OX40 agonist ivuxolimab. This clonotype was obtained from an adult with an advanced solid tumor such as melanoma, head and neck, liver or kidney cancer. The chain links TRBV11-2 to TRBJ2-6; D is ambiguous. The CDR3 loop reads CASSLDRSSGANVLTF. CDR3 DNA sequence: TGTGCCAGCAGCTTAGACCGGAGCTCTGGGGCCAACGTCCTGACTTTC.